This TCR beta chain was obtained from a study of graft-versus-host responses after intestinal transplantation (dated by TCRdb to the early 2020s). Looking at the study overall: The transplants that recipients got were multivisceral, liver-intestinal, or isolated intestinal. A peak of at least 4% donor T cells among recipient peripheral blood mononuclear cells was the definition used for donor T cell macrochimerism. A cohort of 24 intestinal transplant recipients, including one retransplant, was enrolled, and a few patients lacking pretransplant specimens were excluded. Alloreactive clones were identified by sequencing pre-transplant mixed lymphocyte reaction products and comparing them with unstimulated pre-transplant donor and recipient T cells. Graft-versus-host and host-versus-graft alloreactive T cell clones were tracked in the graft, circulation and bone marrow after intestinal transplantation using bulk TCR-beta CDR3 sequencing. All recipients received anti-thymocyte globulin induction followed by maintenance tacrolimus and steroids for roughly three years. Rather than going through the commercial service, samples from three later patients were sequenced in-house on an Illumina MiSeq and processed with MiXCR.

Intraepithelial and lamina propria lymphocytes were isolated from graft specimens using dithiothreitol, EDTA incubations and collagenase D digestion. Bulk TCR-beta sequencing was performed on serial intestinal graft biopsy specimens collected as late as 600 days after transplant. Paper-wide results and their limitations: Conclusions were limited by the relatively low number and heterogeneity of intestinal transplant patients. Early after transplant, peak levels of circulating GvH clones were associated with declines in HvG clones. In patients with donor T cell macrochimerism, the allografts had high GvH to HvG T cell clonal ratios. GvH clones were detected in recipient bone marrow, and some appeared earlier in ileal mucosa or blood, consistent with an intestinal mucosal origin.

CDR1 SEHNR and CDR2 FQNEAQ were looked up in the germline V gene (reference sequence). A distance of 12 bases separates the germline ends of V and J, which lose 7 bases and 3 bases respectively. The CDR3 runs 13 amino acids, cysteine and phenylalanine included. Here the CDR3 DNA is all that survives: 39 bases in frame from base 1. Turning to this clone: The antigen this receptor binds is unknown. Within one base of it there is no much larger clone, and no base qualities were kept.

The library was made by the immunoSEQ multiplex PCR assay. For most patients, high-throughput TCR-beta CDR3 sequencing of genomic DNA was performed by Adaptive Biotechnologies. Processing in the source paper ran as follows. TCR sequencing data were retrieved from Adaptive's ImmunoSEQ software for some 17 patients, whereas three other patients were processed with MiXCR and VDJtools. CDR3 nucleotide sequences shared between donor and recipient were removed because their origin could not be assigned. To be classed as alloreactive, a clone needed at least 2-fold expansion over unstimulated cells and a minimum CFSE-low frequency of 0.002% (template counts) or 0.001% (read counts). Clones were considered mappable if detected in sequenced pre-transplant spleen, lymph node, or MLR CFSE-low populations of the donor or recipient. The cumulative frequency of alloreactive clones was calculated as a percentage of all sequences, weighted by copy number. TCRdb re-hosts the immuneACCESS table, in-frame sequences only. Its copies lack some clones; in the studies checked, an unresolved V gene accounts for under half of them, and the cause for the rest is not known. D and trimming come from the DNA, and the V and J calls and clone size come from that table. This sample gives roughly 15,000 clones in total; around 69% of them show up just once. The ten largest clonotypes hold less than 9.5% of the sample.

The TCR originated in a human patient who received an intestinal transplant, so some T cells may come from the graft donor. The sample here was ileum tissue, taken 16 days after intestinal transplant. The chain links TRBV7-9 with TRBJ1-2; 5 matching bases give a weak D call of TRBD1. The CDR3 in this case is CASNKQEDYGYTF. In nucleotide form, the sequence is TGTGCCAGCAACAAACAGGAAGACTATGGCTACACCTTC. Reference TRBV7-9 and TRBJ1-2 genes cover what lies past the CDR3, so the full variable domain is DTGVSQNPRHKITKRGQNVTFRCDPISEHNRLYWYRQTLGQGPEFLTYFQNEAQLEKSRLLSDRFSAERPKGSFSTLEIQRTEQGDSAMYLCASNKQEDYGYTFGSGTRLTVV.